These 32 T cell receptor beta chains were sequenced from one sample in a study of vaccination effects on CD4 cells after COVID-19. Their antigens remain unidentified. Sequencing used immunoSEQ multiplex PCR; TCRdb keeps in-frame clones, though not all of them. The table lists around 25,000 clones, roughly 85% of them singletons. ViraFEST used viral peptide pools to expand antigen-specific CD4+ T cells before sequencing. Following 10 days of culture, CD4+ T cells were isolated. Participants received two doses of either the BNT162b2 or mRNA-1273 vaccine. This material consisted of CD4+ T cells from PBMCs cultured with SARS-CoV-2 spike peptides, taken after COVID-19 vaccination. These receptors originate from a human donor who received a COVID-19 vaccine. Some clones in this sample may be carry-over from other donors' samples.

This clone has only one observation. The chain is built from TRBV19 and TRBJ2-5, with D tentatively TRBD1 (6 bases). This CDR3 has 15 amino acids. V lost 4 bases and J lost 5, with 17 bases in between. Germline assignment: CDR1 LNHDA and CDR2 SQIVND (reference sequence). Here the CDR3 DNA reads TGTGCCAGTAGTACCGCAACAGGGCGTCAGGAGACCCAGTACTTC. Translation gives CASSTATGRQETQYF.

The CDR3 loop reads CAWSYFAGESNEKLFF. The CDR3 coding sequence is TGTGCCTGGAGTTATTTTGCCGGGGAATCTAATGAAAAACTGTTTTTT. The chain is built from TRBV30 and TRBJ1-4; no definite D call. The CDR3 consists of 16 residues. Germline CDR1 and CDR2: GTSNPN and SVGIG (reference sequence). Deletions cut 2 bases from V and 3 bases from J, with 16 bases between.

The chain combines TRBV7-2 with TRBJ1-2, with a possible D match to TRBD1 (5 bases). The CDR3 totals 15 residues. Trimming cost V 5 bases and J 0 bases, with 13 bases left between them. Germline V gene lookup returns CDR1 SGHTA and CDR2 FQGNSA. For the CDR3, the DNA is TGTGCCAGCAGCCCCCGACAGTTAGCTAACTATGGCTACACCTTC. The encoded protein is CASSPRQLANYGYTF. The variable domain in full, completed from reference TRBV7-2 and TRBJ1-2, reads GAGVSQSPSNKVTEKGKDVELRCDPISGHTALYWYRQSLGQGLEFLIYFQGNSAPDKSGLPSDRFSAERTGGSVSTLTIQRTQQEDSAVYLCASSPRQLANYGYTFGSGTRLTVV.

The J gene is TRBJ2-1, the V gene TRBV4-1; the D gene is possibly TRBD2 (7 bases). The germline V gene has CDR1 MGHRA and CDR2 YSYEKL. V lost 2 bases and J 6 bases, leaving 14 bases between the germline ends. The CDR3 has 15 residues. CDR3 in amino acids: CASSQLRGGLNEQFF. In DNA form, the CDR3 reads TGCGCCAGCAGCCAACTTAGGGGGGGGCTCAATGAGCAGTTCTTC.

This clone has only one observation. The chain recombines TRBV5-1 with TRBJ2-1, with 10 bases matching TRBD2. The CDR3 extends over 19 amino acids. The germline V gene encodes CDR1 SGHRS and CDR2 YFSETQ. V lost 3 bases, J lost 1 base, and 13 bases stayed unmatched. CDR3 amino acids: CASSSQGVAGGRSYNEQFF. CDR3 DNA sequence: TGCGCCAGCAGCTCCCAGGGTGTAGCGGGGGGCCGTTCCTACAATGAGCAGTTCTTC.

The chain couples TRBV12-3 or TRBV12-4 to TRBJ2-3; weak D call: TRBD1 (5 bases). This CDR3 region has 11 residues. The germline V and J ends were trimmed by 5 bases and 6 bases, with 6 bases remaining between them. In nucleotides, the CDR3 is TGTGCCAGCAGTCAGGGTGATACGCAGTATTTT. Amino acids: CASSQGDTQYF.

The rearrangement joins TRBV12-3 or TRBV12-4 to TRBJ1-1, with unresolved D. Trimming removed 5 bases from V and 6 bases from J, with 13 bases in between. This CDR3 spans 13 amino acids. This CDR3 is CASSPLEIPEAFF. The CDR3 region has the DNA TGTGCCAGCAGTCCCCTTGAGATCCCTGAAGCTTTCTTT.

The rearrangement uses TRBV28 and TRBJ1-3; 7 nucleotides match TRBD1. This CDR3 is 16 amino acids long. J gave up 0 bases and V 5 bases, and 7 bases lay outside the gene matches. Per germline, CDR1 MDHEN and CDR2 SYDVKM. CDR3 sequence: CASSEDRSFSGNTIYF. The CDR3 DNA reads as TGTGCCAGCAGTGAGGACAGGTCTTTCTCTGGAAACACCATATATTTT.

This chain joins TRBV15 and TRBJ1-2; the D gene is possibly TRBD1 (6 bases). Looked up from germline, CDR1 is LNHNV and CDR2 is YYDKDF (reference sequence). The CDR3 totals 14 residues. V was pared by 3 bases and J by 4 bases, with 12 bases between. The CDR3 DNA reads TGTGCCACCAGCAGGAGGACAGACTTCTATGGCTACACCTTC. It is translated as CATSRRTDFYGYTF. Together with reference TRBV15 and TRBJ1-2, the CDR3 gives the full variable domain: DAMVIQNPRYQVTQFGKPVTLSCSQTLNHNVMYWYQQKSSQAPKLLFHYYDKDFNNEADTPDNFQSRRPNTSFCFLDIRSPGLGDTAMYLCATSRRTDFYGYTFGSGTRLTVV.

In this sample, this clone turned up a few times. V is TRBV3-1 (or the pseudogene TRBV3-2) and J is TRBJ1-1; no clear D. Trimming removed 3 bases at V and 0 bases at J, with 11 bases between. CDR1 is LGHDT and CDR2 is YNNKEL in the germline V gene (reference sequence). CDR3 length equals 15 residues. CDR3 coding DNA: TGTGCCAGCAGCCATTCCGACGGAATGAACACTGAAGCTTTCTTT. It specifies CASSHSDGMNTEAFF.

The sample holds a few counts of this clone. V and J are TRBV7-2 and TRBJ2-1, with D unresolved. V was shortened by 2 bases and J by 8 bases, with 10 bases between the two germline ends. Germline CDR1 SGHTA, CDR2 FQGNSA. The CDR3 loop spans 13 amino acids. The CDR3 reads CASSLRSGDEQFF. The DNA for the CDR3 is TGTGCCAGCAGCTTACGGAGTGGTGATGAGCAGTTCTTC.

This clone was observed a handful of times. The V gene is TRBV6-1, the J gene TRBJ2-5, with D perhaps TRBD1 (5 bases). Germline V gene data show CDR1 as MNHNS and CDR2 as SASEGT. The CDR3 length is 16 residues. Trimming stripped 1 base from V and 4 bases from J, with 16 bases between. The CDR3 sequence: CASSEDRGWSRETQYF. DNA for the CDR3: TGTGCCAGCAGTGAAGATAGGGGTTGGAGCAGAGAGACCCAGTACTTC.

This chain joins TRBV29-1 and TRBJ2-3, with TRBD2 as a possible D gene (5 bases). V lost 4 bases and J lost 4, with 9 bases in between. Germline CDR1 is SQVTM and CDR2 is ANQGSEA. The CDR3 has 12 residues. The DNA of the CDR3 is TGCAGCGTTGCTAGCATATCAGATACGCAGTATTTT. Its translation: CSVASISDTQYF.

The rearrangement uses TRBV5-1 and TRBJ2-5; TRBD2 aligns across 7 bases. This CDR3 is 17 amino acids long. Trimming removed 1 base from V and 5 bases from J; junction bases left unmatched: 14. CDR1 SGHRS and CDR2 YFSETQ come from the germline V gene. CDR3 nucleotide sequence: TGCGCCAGCAGCTTGTACGGCGGGGGAGTACTTCGGGAGACCCAGTACTTC. It yields the protein CASSLYGGGVLRETQYF.

This clone has a handful of counts. The chain combines TRBV7-3 with TRBJ2-2; perhaps TRBD2 as D (6 bases). This CDR3 has 15 residues. Germline V gene sequence: CDR1 SGHTA, CDR2 FQGTGA. V gave up 3 bases and J gave up 4 bases, with 12 bases separating them. CDR3 nucleotide sequence: TGTGCCAGCAGCTTGGGCCTGGAGGGCACCGGGGAGCTGTTTTTT. Encoded protein: CASSLGLEGTGELFF.

J is TRBJ1-2 and V is TRBV7-3, with a tentative D call TRBD1 (6 bases). CDR3 size: 14 residues. Germline V gives CDR1 SGHTA, CDR2 FQGTGA. V dropped 4 bases and J dropped 8 bases, with 17 bases sitting between them. The CDR3 sequence: CASSSSGLQGGYTF. The CDR3 nucleotides read TGTGCCAGCAGCTCGTCCGGGCTCCAGGGGGGCTACACCTTC.

The rearrangement uses TRBV28 and TRBJ2-7, with TRBD1 matching 8 bases. This CDR3 is 14 amino acids long. The trim removed 3 bases at V and 2 bases at J, leaving 3 bases unmatched. Looked up from germline, CDR1 is MDHEN and CDR2 is SYDVKM. The CDR3 region is CASSLTGATYEQYV. The CDR3 DNA is TGTGCCAGCAGTTTGACAGGGGCTACCTACGAGCAGTACGTC.

The chain has TRBV29-1 and TRBJ2-6; D perhaps matches TRBD1 (6 bases). CDR1 and CDR2 from the germline V gene are SQVTM and ANQGSEA. This CDR3 contains 16 residues. Trimming shortened V by 3 bases and J by 0 bases, and 12 bases separated the two germline ends. CDR3 sequence reads: CSVDLGQISGANVLTF. The DNA for the CDR3 is TGCAGCGTTGATCTGGGACAAATCTCTGGGGCCAACGTCCTGACTTTC.

The J gene is TRBJ1-1, the V gene TRBV4-3; D is uncertain. Germline V gene lookup returns CDR1 LGHNA and CDR2 YSLEER. The ends were cut back, 0 bases at V and 0 bases at J, with 8 bases in the middle. This CDR3 has 15 residues. CDR3 in amino acids: CASSQENGMNTEAFF. The CDR3 DNA sequence: TGCGCCAGCAGCCAAGAAAACGGGATGAACACTGAAGCTTTCTTT.

CDR3 region: CASRTDRGRNEQFF. The CDR3 bases are TGTGCCAGCAGAACTGACAGGGGGCGGAATGAGCAGTTCTTC. V usage is TRBV6-5 and J usage is TRBJ2-1; the match to TRBD1 covers 10 bases. Trimming cost V 6 bases and J 7 bases; bases outside gene matches: 6. This CDR3 contains 14 residues. Germline loops: CDR1 MNHEY, CDR2 SVGAGI.

The V and J genes are TRBV5-8 and TRBJ1-5, with D maybe TRBD1 (5 bases). V shed 3 bases and J shed 0 bases, with 19 bases lying between them. CDR3 size: 18 residues. CDR1 is SGHTS and CDR2 is YDEGEE in the germline V gene. DNA of the CDR3: TGTGCCAGCAGCTCCGGAGGGATAACAGGCTATAGCAATCAGCCCCAGCATTTT. It specifies CASSSGGITGYSNQPQHF. The full variable domain, its missing parts supplied by reference TRBV5-8 and TRBJ1-5, is EAGVTQSPTHLIKTRGQQATLRCSPISGHTSVYWYQQALGLGLQFLLWYDEGEERNRGNFPPRFSGRQFPNYSSELNVNALELEDSALYLCASSSGGITGYSNQPQHFGDGTRLSIL.

This rearrangement joins TRBV4-1 to TRBJ1-5, with D maybe TRBD1 (6 bases). Germline-derived CDR1 and CDR2 are MGHRA and YSYEKL. The CDR3 is made up of 14 amino acids. V dropped 3 bases and J dropped 4 bases, with 10 bases sitting between them. CDR3 bases: TGCGCCAGCAGCCAGGGACAACCAAATCAGCCCCAGCATTTT. Translating it yields CASSQGQPNQPQHF.

V is TRBV29-1 and J is TRBJ1-2; tentatively, D is TRBD1 (5 bases). Germline V gene sequence: CDR1 SQVTM, CDR2 ANQGSEA. V was cut by 2 bases and J by 8 bases, with 12 bases left in between. The CDR3 is made up of 12 amino acids. CDR3 DNA sequence: TGCAGCGTTGAAAGGGGAGAGGAGGGCTACACCTTC. Amino acids: CSVERGEEGYTF.

The rearrangement uses TRBV18 and TRBJ2-3; no firm D call. The CDR3 sequence is 15 residues long. Germline V gives CDR1 KGHSH, CDR2 LQKENI. V was shortened by 2 bases and J by 0 bases, with 9 bases between the two germline ends. Here the CDR3 DNA reads TGTGCCAGCTCACCAATGAGACGGAGCACAGATACGCAGTATTTT. Amino acid sequence: CASSPMRRSTDTQYF.

V is TRBV6-6 and J is TRBJ1-5, with TRBD1 as a possible D gene (5 bases). In germline, CDR1 is MNHNY, CDR2 SVGAGI (reference sequence). CDR3 length: 15 amino acids. V was shortened by 2 bases and J by 4 bases, with 12 bases between the two germline ends. The CDR3 DNA follows: TGTGCCAGCAGTTACATGGGGCATGGTAATCAGCCCCAGCATTTT. This gives the protein CASSYMGHGNQPQHF.

The chain recombines TRBV5-6 with TRBJ2-7; 10 bases map to TRBD2. Germline V gene data show CDR1 as SGHDT and CDR2 as YYEEEE. The junction had 5 bases not matched to a gene; V was cut back by 0 bases and J by 2 bases. The CDR3 length is 16 residues. This CDR3 is CASSLGSGGAAYEQYV. CDR3 sequence (DNA): TGTGCCAGCAGCTTGGGGAGCGGGGGGGCGGCCTACGAGCAGTACGTC.

This clone was recorded a few times. This chain links TRBV7-9 with TRBJ1-1, with D perhaps matching TRBD1 (5 bases). CDR3 size: 14 residues. Germline CDR1 reads SEHNR; CDR2 reads FQNEAQ (reference sequence). V dropped 7 bases and J dropped 0 bases, with 12 bases sitting between them. The CDR3 loop is CASTRGDLNTEAFF. Here the CDR3 DNA reads TGTGCCAGCACCCGAGGGGATTTGAACACTGAAGCTTTCTTT.

The J gene is TRBJ2-4, the V gene TRBV5-1, with D unclear. The germline V gene has CDR1 SGHRS and CDR2 YFSETQ. The CDR3 runs to 16 residues. The ends were cut back, 0 bases at V and 0 bases at J, with 10 bases in the middle. The CDR3: CASSLADTLAKNIQYF. The CDR3 nucleotides are TGCGCCAGCAGCTTGGCCGACACATTAGCCAAAAACATTCAGTACTTC.

This rearrangement joins TRBV30 to TRBJ1-3; D remains ambiguous. V was pared by 5 bases and J by 0 bases, with 11 bases between. Germline CDR1 and CDR2: GTSNPN and SVGIG (reference sequence). CDR3 length: 14 amino acids. Here the CDR3 DNA reads TGTGCCTGGGGAGGCTGGATCTCTGGAAACACCATATATTTT. It codes for CAWGGWISGNTIYF.

The chain carries TRBV5-1 and TRBJ1-3; D is undetermined. CDR1 is SGHRS, CDR2 YFSETQ, per germline. V gave up 0 bases and J gave up 2 bases, with 6 bases separating them. This CDR3 comprises 14 residues. The CDR3 is CASSLGGTGNTIYF. The CDR3 DNA is TGCGCCAGCAGCTTGGGGGGAACTGGAAACACCATATATTTT.

The chain links TRBV6-6 to TRBJ1-2; D gene unclear. The ends were cut back, 6 bases at V and 2 bases at J, with 19 bases in the middle. Germline CDR1 and CDR2: MNHNY and SVGAGI (reference sequence). This CDR3 comprises 16 residues. The CDR3 protein is CASRSAGQALNYGYTF. The CDR3 coding sequence is TGTGCCAGCAGGTCCGCCGGGCAGGCTTTAAACTATGGCTACACCTTC.

V is TRBV3-1 (or the pseudogene TRBV3-2) and J is TRBJ2-4; no definite D call. Trimming left V 4 bases short and J 8 bases short, with 6 bases between. The CDR3 loop spans 11 amino acids. Germline V gives CDR1 LGHDT, CDR2 YNNKEL (reference sequence). CDR3 nucleotides: TGTGCCAGCAGCCTCGGAGACATTCAGTACTTC. Its protein product is CASSLGDIQYF.